This T cell receptor (beta chain) is drawn from a study of vaccination effects on CD4 cells after COVID-19. The data were produced by immunoSEQ multiplex PCR, yet TCRdb's version contains in-frame clones alone and is incomplete. The table records tens of thousands of clones, roughly 87% of them present only once. Culture lasted about nine days before CD4+ T cell isolation. Germline values: CDR1 SGHNT, CDR2 YENEEA. The CDR3 runs 16 residues. V was clipped by 1 base and J by 4 bases; unmatched bases: 4. Points on this clone: Its antigen remains unknown.

The sequencing used CD4+ T cells from PBMCs cultured without peptide, collected before COVID-19 vaccination. The clonotype was recovered from a human donor who received a COVID-19 vaccine. V usage is TRBV11-3 and J usage is TRBJ2-1; 10 bases line up with TRBD1. CDR3 bases: TGTGCCAGCAGCTTAGGGGACAGGGGATTTTACAATGAGCAGTTCTTC. Protein sequence: CASSLGDRGFYNEQFF.